The 4 T cell receptor beta chains given below trace back to one sample, sequenced in a study of OX40 agonist ivuxolimab in advanced cancers. Only in-frame clones appear in the TCRdb table, and some are missing; sequencing was by immunoSEQ multiplex PCR. The sample lists about 52,000 clones; approximately 83% were seen once. Source: CD4+ or CD8+ T cells sorted from blood, taken in a trial of the OX40 agonist ivuxolimab. Every receptor here comes from an adult with an advanced solid tumor such as melanoma, head and neck, liver or kidney cancer.

This chain joins TRBV6-6 and TRBJ1-5; unclear D gene. The CDR3 runs to 13 residues. The germline CDR1 and CDR2 sequences are MNHNY and SVGAGI (reference sequence). V was shortened by 8 bases and J by 0 bases, with 8 bases between the two germline ends. The CDR3, as DNA: TGTGCCAGCCGGAGGGATAGCAATCAGCCCCAGCATTTT. Translation: CASRRDSNQPQHF.

V and J are TRBV5-8 and TRBJ2-7; D could derive from TRBD1 or TRBD2 (5 bases each). Trimming shortened V by 4 bases and J by 2 bases, and 22 bases separated the two germline ends. Germline CDR1 reads SGHTS; CDR2 reads YDEGEE. There are 17 residues in the CDR3. CDR3 DNA sequence: TGTGCCAGCAGCCTTGAGGGGAGCGTTCTAAGCGCCTACGAGCAGTACTTC. It specifies CASSLEGSVLSAYEQYF.

This clone was detected many times. The V call is TRBV7-6, the J call TRBJ1-4; the match to TRBD1 covers 7 bases. V shed 1 base and J 8 bases; nucleotides not matched to a gene: 10. This CDR3 region has 16 residues. Germline CDR1 and CDR2: SGHVS and FNYEAQ. This CDR3 reads CASSLGPQGTFEKLFF. The CDR3, as DNA: TGTGCCAGCAGCTTAGGACCACAGGGGACTTTCGAAAAACTGTTTTTT.

The rearrangement links TRBV9 to TRBJ2-3; D may be TRBD2 (7 bases). Trimming removed 3 bases from V and 4 bases from J, with 12 bases in between. The length of the CDR3 is 14 residues. Germline V gene sequence: CDR1 SGDLS, CDR2 YYNGEE. This chain's CDR3 is CASSEGRGADTQYF. CDR3 DNA sequence: TGTGCCAGCAGCGAGGGGAGGGGGGCAGATACGCAGTATTTT.